One and the same sample provided the 10 T cell receptor beta chains below, sequenced in a study of shared clonotypes between healthy human individuals. Here immunoSEQ multiplex PCR was the method, and the copy in TCRdb shows in-frame clones only, minus some. The table has about 1.5 million clones, 95% to 97% seen once; the top ten hold 1% to 1.5%. Sequenced sample: naive CD4+ T cells sorted from blood. Subset noted: CD45RA+ positively selected. These receptors all come from a man aged 25 to 45 in good health.

This chain joins TRBV29-1 and TRBJ2-2; TRBD2 might be the D (6 bases). Trimming took off 8 bases at V and 2 bases at J, with 15 bases between the two ends. The CDR3 extends over 14 amino acids. In germline, CDR1 is SQVTM, CDR2 ANQGSEA. The CDR3 loop reads CSSLDSGNTGELFF. CDR3 in DNA: TGCAGCTCCCTAGATAGCGGTAACACCGGGGAGCTGTTTTTT.

This clone has just one count. The chain recombines TRBV9 with TRBJ2-3; 7 bases line up with TRBD2. The V gene end was trimmed by 2 bases and the J gene end by 2 bases; junction bases not matched to a gene: 5. The germline V gene has CDR1 SGDLS and CDR2 YYNGEE. CDR3 length: 15 amino acids. The CDR3 bases are TGTGCCAGCAGCGTTCCTAGCGGCCTCACAGATACGCAGTATTTT. The encoded protein is CASSVPSGLTDTQYF.

For this clone: Other DNA sequences in the sample encode the same CDR3. V usage is TRBV7-9 and J usage is TRBJ1-5; 9 bases fit TRBD1. The CDR3 has 15 residues. CDR1 and CDR2 (germline): SEHNR, FQNEAQ (reference sequence). Losses at the gene ends were 5 bases for V and 1 base for J; bases not matched to a gene: 3. The CDR3 DNA reads TGTGCCAGCAGCCTCGGGACAGGGAGCAATCAGCCCCAGCATTTT. Residues: CASSLGTGSNQPQHF.

The chain couples TRBV7-8 to TRBJ2-3; D unresolved. Germline V gene lookup returns CDR1 SGHVS and CDR2 FQNEAQ. The CDR3 spans 14 residues. V was shortened by 0 bases and J by 2 bases, with 6 bases between the two germline ends. CDR3 region: CASSLAGYTDTQYF. For the CDR3, the DNA is TGTGCCAGCAGCTTAGCGGGGTACACAGATACGCAGTATTTT.

The CDR3 here is CATSRATGVGNQPQHF. CDR3 bases: TGTGCCACCAGCAGAGCAACAGGGGTGGGCAATCAGCCCCAGCATTTT. This rearrangement joins TRBV15 to TRBJ1-5; TRBD1 agrees at 7 bases. The CDR3 consists of 16 residues. Trimming removed 1 base from V and 2 bases from J; junction bases left unmatched: 5. Germline CDR1 LNHNV, CDR2 YYDKDF (reference sequence).

The chain is built from TRBV7-9 and TRBJ2-3; 9 bases are shared with TRBD1. V gave up 5 bases and J gave up 0 bases; unmatched junction bases: 12. Germline assignment: CDR1 SEHNR and CDR2 FQNEAQ (reference sequence). CDR3 length: 18 amino acids. The CDR3 DNA reads TGTGCCAGCAGCCCCCTCGGGGGACAGGGCCCTAGCACAGATACGCAGTATTTT. This codes for CASSPLGGQGPSTDTQYF.

V is TRBV5-1 and J is TRBJ2-2, with unresolved D. The V end lost 4 bases, the J end lost 0 bases, and 13 bases lay between the germline ends. Germline CDR1 and CDR2: SGHRS and YFSETQ. The CDR3 is 16 residues long. The CDR3 region is CASSGSLSSNTGELFF. The DNA of the CDR3 is TGCGCCAGCAGCGGTTCTCTCTCTTCGAACACCGGGGAGCTGTTTTTT.

The table lists this clone with a count of one. The V and J genes are TRBV25-1 and TRBJ2-2; D is unclear. Trimming pared 8 bases from V and 2 bases from J, leaving 9 bases between. Germline V gene sequence: CDR1 MGHDK, CDR2 SYGVNS. This CDR3 spans 13 amino acids. In DNA, the CDR3 is TGTGCCAGCGCCGTCATTAACACCGGGGAGCTGTTTTTT. This translates into CASAVINTGELFF.

The J gene is TRBJ2-4, the V gene TRBV11-2; D unclear. The CDR3 extends over 15 amino acids. Trimming pared 2 bases from V and 6 bases from J, leaving 14 bases between. Per the germline V gene, CDR1 is SGHAT and CDR2 is FQNNGV. The CDR3: CASSLSGKGGNIQYF. CDR3 nucleotide sequence: TGTGCCAGCAGCTTAAGTGGGAAAGGTGGAAACATTCAGTACTTC.

This chain uses TRBV4-1 with TRBJ2-5, with D perhaps matching TRBD1 (5 bases). Trimming took 7 bases from V and 4 from J, leaving 13 bases between them. This CDR3 is built from 13 residues. CDR1 is MGHRA and CDR2 is YSYEKL in the germline V gene. CDR3 sequence: CASNLQRGETQYF. The DNA for the CDR3 is TGCGCCAGCAACCTCCAAAGGGGAGAGACCCAGTACTTC.